A single sample is the source of the 27 T cell receptor beta chains below, sequenced in a study of T cell repertoires in cytomegalovirus infection. TCRdb itself ran the reads through MiXCR, one entry per CDR3 protein. The data hold approximately 700,000 distinct CDR3 sequences, with 35% to 40% observed a single time. Sequenced material: PBMCs. The receptors were gathered from a human donor in good health (CMV status not recorded). Some clones in this sample may be carry-over from other donors' samples.

The chain employs TRBV10-3 and TRBJ2-2, with TRBD2 matching over 11 bases. Germline V gene data show CDR1 as ENHRY and CDR2 as SYGVKD. V shed 6 bases and J 3 bases; nucleotides not matched to a gene: 6. The CDR3 sequence is 16 residues long. This chain's CDR3 is CAIRTTLAGDTGELFF. CDR3 nucleotide sequence: TGTGCCATCAGGACCACACTAGCGGGGGACACCGGGGAGCTGTTTTTT.

This chain joins TRBV20-1 and TRBJ2-5; 9 positions match TRBD1. Germline CDR1 and CDR2: DFQATT and SNEGSKA (reference sequence). The CDR3 sequence is 15 residues long. Losses at the gene ends were 0 bases for V and 5 bases for J; bases not matched to a gene: 7. CDR3 nucleotide sequence: TGCAGTGCTAGAGACTACAGGGGGCCCCGGGAGACCCAGTACTTC. Protein: CSARDYRGPRETQYF.

This clonotype was recorded at least ten times. V usage is TRBV27 and J usage is TRBJ1-5; D unclear. The CDR3 has 14 residues. The V gene lost 5 bases and the J gene lost 6 bases, with 14 bases spanning the gap. Per germline, CDR1 MNHEY and CDR2 SMNVEV (reference sequence). The CDR3 here is CASSPQDVVQPQHF. The DNA of the CDR3 is TGTGCCAGCAGTCCCCAGGACGTGGTTCAGCCCCAGCATTTT.

This chain links TRBV6-5 with TRBJ1-1; TRBD1 aligns across 7 bases. This CDR3 region has 15 residues. Looked up from germline, CDR1 is MNHEY and CDR2 is SVGAGI. J was trimmed by 2 bases and V by 6 bases; bases with no gene match: 9. The CDR3 reads CASRGRDSFNTEAFF. Written as DNA, the CDR3 is TGTGCCAGCAGGGGCCGGGACAGTTTCAACACTGAAGCTTTCTTT.

DNA for the CDR3: TGTGCCAGCAGTCTCGATCAGAGGAACCACTATGGCTACACCTTC. Translated, it gives CASSLDQRNHYGYTF. This sequence joins TRBV28 and TRBJ1-2; D gene uncertain. Looked up from germline, CDR1 is MDHEN and CDR2 is SYDVKM. The CDR3 is 15 amino acids. V lost 5 bases, J lost 3 bases, and 16 bases lay in between.

This clonotype has just a few counts. This sequence joins TRBV29-1 and TRBJ2-5; D not certain. V lost 0 bases to trimming and J lost 4 bases, with 3 bases between them. CDR1 and CDR2 (germline): SQVTM, ANQGSEA. The CDR3 runs 11 residues. CDR3 DNA: TGCAGCGTTGAAGATGCAGAGACCCAGTACTTC. Its protein is CSVEDAETQYF.

The rearrangement links TRBV29-1 to TRBJ1-1; D uncertain. The CDR3 consists of 10 residues. Germline CDR1 reads SQVTM; CDR2 reads ANQGSEA. V was shortened by 3 bases and J by 10 bases, with 9 bases between the two germline ends. The CDR3 sequence is CSVDLLGAFF. CDR3 DNA sequence: TGCAGCGTTGACCTACTTGGAGCTTTCTTT.

This clonotype was seen repeatedly, ten times or more. CDR3 sequence (DNA): TGTGCCAGCAGCTCCCTCCCGGGCTCAATCTTCAATGAGCAGTTCTTC. Protein sequence: CASSSLPGSIFNEQFF. The genes are TRBV7-2 and TRBJ2-1, with no clear D. V was pared by 4 bases and J by 6 bases, with 19 bases between. Germline CDR1 is SGHTA and CDR2 is FQGNSA. The CDR3 is 16 amino acids.

V and J are TRBV28 and TRBJ2-1, with unresolved D. In germline, CDR1 is MDHEN, CDR2 SYDVKM. The V gene lost 6 bases and the J gene lost 7 bases, with 10 bases spanning the gap. The CDR3 runs 12 residues. Here the CDR3 DNA reads TGTGCCAGCAGCCAAGAACGGAATGAGCAGTTCTTC. It specifies CASSQERNEQFF.

This clonotype occurred a few times. CDR3 in DNA: TGCAGTGCTAGAGATTTGAGGACTCTGGGGCAGGAACAGCCCCAGCATTTT. Residues: CSARDLRTLGQEQPQHF. The rearrangement joins TRBV20-1 to TRBJ1-5; D is possibly TRBD1 (5 bases). The CDR3 runs to 17 residues. Germline V gives CDR1 DFQATT, CDR2 SNEGSKA (reference sequence). V was pared by 0 bases and J by 7 bases, with 22 bases between.

Worth noting for this clonotype: This may stem from a read error, because a much larger clone lies one nucleotide away. J is TRBJ2-1 and V is TRBV7-2; 7 bases are shared with TRBD2. Germline assignment: CDR1 SGHTA and CDR2 FQGNSA. This CDR3 comprises 13 residues. The CDR3 coding sequence is TGTTCCAGCAGCTCTAGGGCGGGAGAGGGGCAGTTCTTC. The encoded protein is CSSSSRAGEGQFF.

This clonotype was recorded only once. The chain has TRBV24-1 and TRBJ2-2, with D possibly matching TRBD1 (6 bases). The CDR3 spans 15 residues. Trimming took off 3 bases at V and 3 bases at J, with 10 bases between the two ends. Per germline, CDR1 KGHDR and CDR2 SFDVKD. The CDR3 loop is CATSDPGHYTGELFF. CDR3 in DNA: TGTGCCACCAGTGATCCGGGACACTACACCGGGGAGCTGTTTTTT.

The V and J genes are TRBV5-1 and TRBJ2-2; 7 bases are shared with TRBD2. The CDR3 runs 15 residues. Per germline, CDR1 SGHRS and CDR2 YFSETQ. The V gene end was trimmed by 4 bases and the J gene end by 7 bases; junction bases not matched to a gene: 10. The CDR3 protein is CASSASGILGGELFF. In DNA, the CDR3 is TGCGCCAGCAGCGCCAGCGGGATCTTGGGCGGGGAGCTGTTTTTT.

This clonotype was counted only a few times. The V gene is TRBV27, the J gene TRBJ2-5, with 15 bases lining up with TRBD2. The V gene end was trimmed by 0 bases and the J gene end by 4 bases; junction bases not matched to a gene: 9. This CDR3 is 19 amino acids long. The V gene's germline CDR1 is MNHEY and CDR2 SMNVEV (reference sequence). DNA for the CDR3: TGTGCCAGCAGTTTATCGCAGGGCTGGGGACTAGCGGGAGGAGAGACCCAGTACTTC. This translates into CASSLSQGWGLAGGETQYF.

The DNA of the CDR3 is TGTGCCAGCACCTCTGCCACCGGGGAGCTGTTTTTT. Protein product: CASTSATGELFF. This chain links TRBV28 with TRBJ2-2, with D uncertain. The germline V gene encodes CDR1 MDHEN and CDR2 SYDVKM. V shed 7 bases and J shed 4 bases, with 7 bases lying between them. The CDR3 loop spans 12 amino acids.

The J gene is TRBJ1-5, the V gene TRBV6-2 or TRBV6-3, with 9 bases identical to TRBD1. CDR1 is MNHEY and CDR2 is SVGEGT in the germline V gene. Trimming took 6 bases from V and 5 from J; bases not matched to a gene: 8. CDR3 length equals 15 residues. The CDR3 loop is CASRFRDRDHQPQHF. In DNA form, the CDR3 reads TGTGCCAGCAGATTCCGGGACAGGGACCATCAGCCCCAGCATTTT.

This chain links TRBV12-3 or TRBV12-4 with TRBJ1-2, with 9 bases that match TRBD1. The CDR3 covers 13 residues. The V gene end was trimmed by 7 bases and the J gene end by 2 bases; junction bases not matched to a gene: 2. CDR3 coding DNA: TGTGCCAGCACGGGGACAGGGAACTATGGCTACACCTTC. Amino acid sequence: CASTGTGNYGYTF.

The V and J genes are TRBV2 and TRBJ2-1, with TRBD2 matching over 7 bases. The germline V gene encodes CDR1 SNHLY and CDR2 FYNNEI. Losses at the gene ends were 7 bases for V and 8 bases for J; bases not matched to a gene: 14. The CDR3 sequence is 15 residues long. The CDR3 sequence: CASNPRTSNSDEQFF. CDR3 nucleotides: TGTGCCAGCAATCCACGGACTAGTAATTCTGATGAGCAGTTCTTC. Using reference TRBV2 and TRBJ2-1 for the parts outside the CDR3, the full variable domain is EPEVTQTPSHQVTQMGQEVILRCVPISNHLYFYWYRQILGQKVEFLVSFYNNEISEKSEIFDDQFSVERPDGSNFTLKIRSTKLEDSAMYFCASNPRTSNSDEQFFGPGTRLTVL.

This clonotype was observed many times. V is TRBV27 and J is TRBJ2-3, with 7 bases fitting TRBD2. The CDR3 has 18 residues. Trimming at V came to 2 bases and at J to 5 bases, leaving 16 bases not matched to a gene. The V gene's germline CDR1 is MNHEY and CDR2 SMNVEV (reference sequence). CDR3 protein: CASSLRFGGLGEEDTQYF. CDR3 in DNA: TGTGCCAGCAGTTTAAGGTTTGGCGGACTAGGTGAAGAAGATACGCAGTATTTT.

Comments on this clonotype: A read error may produce the germline difference seen at one junction end. The chain carries TRBV6-1 and TRBJ2-7, with D unclear. The germline gives CDR1 MNHNS, CDR2 SASEGT. This CDR3 region has 13 residues. This CDR3 reads CASSEESVSRLTF. DNA for the CDR3: TGTGCCAGCAGTGAAGAGTCCGTCAGCCGTCTAACATTC.

Only a few counts were recorded for this clonotype. This chain joins TRBV19 and TRBJ1-1, with 7 bases matching TRBD1. The ends lost 5 bases at V and 5 bases at J; junction bases unmatched: 11. Looked up from germline, CDR1 is LNHDA and CDR2 is SQIVND (reference sequence). The CDR3 spans 15 residues. CDR3 residues: CASSPEQGGFTEAFF. As DNA, the CDR3 is TGTGCCAGTAGTCCCGAGCAGGGGGGATTTACTGAAGCTTTCTTT.

The chain uses TRBV28 and TRBJ2-3; the match to TRBD2 covers 14 bases. Losses at the gene ends were 4 bases for V and 5 bases for J; bases not matched to a gene: 17. This CDR3 region has 20 residues. Germline V gene sequence: CDR1 MDHEN, CDR2 SYDVKM. CDR3 loop: CASSSRFRLAGGSRVDTQYF. CDR3 DNA sequence: TGTGCCAGCAGTTCCCGATTCCGACTAGCGGGAGGGTCTCGTGTAGATACGCAGTATTTT.

The V and J genes are TRBV24-1 and TRBJ2-4; D may match TRBD1 or TRBD2 (5 bases each). Trimming shortened V by 3 bases and J by 9 bases, and 11 bases separated the two germline ends. Germline values: CDR1 KGHDR, CDR2 SFDVKD. The CDR3 runs to 13 residues. CDR3 sequence reads: CATSDQGAGIQYF. DNA of the CDR3: TGTGCCACCAGTGATCAAGGGGCGGGCATTCAGTACTTC.

This clonotype has at least ten counts. The J gene is TRBJ2-5, the V gene TRBV11-2; TRBD2 matches 7 bases. In germline, CDR1 is SGHAT, CDR2 FQNNGV. The trim removed 2 bases at V and 9 bases at J, leaving 12 bases unmatched. The CDR3 has 15 amino acids. CDR3: CASSLSFSGGRAQYF. In DNA, the CDR3 is TGTGCCAGCAGCTTATCCTTCTCCGGGGGGAGGGCCCAGTACTTC.

For this clonotype: Germline is not matched at one junction end, which may reflect a read error. This chain joins TRBV4-1 and TRBJ2-1, with 7 bases that match TRBD2. Germline values: CDR1 MGHRA, CDR2 YSYEKL. The CDR3 is made up of 14 amino acids. This CDR3 reads CASSQASGTDEQFF. The DNA for the CDR3 is TGTGCCAGCAGCCAAGCGAGCGGGACGGATGAGCAGTTCTTC.

The chain combines TRBV5-1 with TRBJ2-7, with TRBD1 matching 8 bases. With V trimmed by 4 bases and J by 6 bases, 9 bases remained unmatched. Germline CDR1 SGHRS, CDR2 YFSETQ. There are 14 residues in the CDR3. This chain's CDR3 is CASSPPGQGTEQYF. The CDR3 region has the DNA TGCGCCAGCAGCCCACCCGGACAGGGAACCGAGCAGTACTTC. Together with reference TRBV5-1 and TRBJ2-7, the CDR3 gives the full variable domain: KAGVTQTPRYLIKTRGQQVTLSCSPISGHRSVSWYQQTPGQGLQFLFEYFSETQRNKGNFPGRFSGRQFSNSRSEMNVSTLELGDSALYLCASSPPGQGTEQYFGPGTRLTVT.

This clonotype was counted a few times. The rearrangement joins TRBV28 to TRBJ2-7; 7 bases line up with TRBD1. Per germline, CDR1 MDHEN and CDR2 SYDVKM. V dropped 6 bases and J dropped 5; count of bases not matched to a gene: 7. CDR3 length equals 13 residues. CDR3 nucleotides: TGTGCCAGCAGAGGTCAGGGGGAACACGAGCAGTACTTC. This codes for CASRGQGEHEQYF.